These T cell receptor beta chains were read from a single sample in a study of T cell responses to AZD1222 COVID-19 vaccine. Only in-frame clones appear in the TCRdb table, and some are missing; sequencing was by immunoSEQ multiplex PCR. Of about 120,000 clones in the sample, around nine tenths are singletons; the top ten hold roughly 2.3%. The sequences come from peripheral blood, collected on day 0 of AZD1222 vaccination. The receptor source for this set is an adult in good health. The CDR3 runs from the conserved cysteine through the conserved F or W. A D gene is named only where the DNA matches it firmly. Clone size, where shown, is once, few, many, or a class for clones that have expanded.

17	TRBV24-1	TRBJ2-1	TRBD1	NA	CATSEWAGGGSYNEQFF	TGTGCCACCAGTGAATGGGCAGGGGGCGGCTCCTACAATGAGCAGTTCTTC
17	TRBV5-6	TRBJ2-3	TRBD2	NA	CASVLGRASGRADTQYF	TGTGCCAGCGTTTTGGGCCGGGCTAGCGGGAGAGCAGATACGCAGTATTTT
14	TRBV29-1	TRBJ2-1	NA	NA	CSVGPGTPPGEQFF	TGCAGCGTTGGCCCCGGGACTCCCCCGGGAGAGCAGTTCTTC
16	TRBV14	TRBJ2-1	TRBD2	NA	CASSQLGLALGNEQFF	TGTGCCAGCAGCCAGTTGGGACTAGCGCTAGGGAATGAGCAGTTCTTC
16	TRBV5-1	TRBJ2-5	TRBD2	NA	CASSLGGTNPGETQYF	TGCGCCAGCAGCTTGGGGGGGACTAACCCCGGGGAGACCCAGTACTTC
15	TRBV6-5	TRBJ2-6	TRBD1	NA	CASRTGASGANVLTF	TGTGCCAGCAGGACAGGGGCCTCTGGGGCCAACGTCCTGACTTTC
15	TRBV28	TRBJ2-7	NA	NA	CASSTLRSSSYEQYF	TGTGCCAGCAGTACCCTTCGGTCTAGCTCCTACGAGCAGTACTTC
15	TRBV30	TRBJ1-4	NA	NA	CAWSVQRALSEKLFF	TGTGCCTGGAGTGTTCAACGGGCCCTATCGGAAAAACTGTTTTTT
13	TRBV7-8	TRBJ1-6	NA	NA	CASSPRIFSPLHF	TGTGCCAGCAGCCCGAGAATATTTTCACCCCTCCACTTT
17	TRBV5-4	TRBJ1-6	NA	NA	CASSSTPKGPYNSPLHF	TGTGCCAGCAGCTCAACTCCTAAGGGGCCCTATAATTCACCCCTCCACTTT
12	TRBV2	TRBJ2-1	TRBD2	NA	CARGLGDREQFF	TGTGCCAGGGGACTAGGCGATAGGGAGCAGTTCTTC
15	TRBV11-2	TRBJ2-7	NA	NA	CASSLDHQVLYEQYF	TGTGCCAGCAGCTTAGATCATCAGGTGTTGTACGAGCAGTACTTC
15	TRBV30	TRBJ2-5	NA	NA	CAWSIGSLYQETQYF	TGTGCCTGGAGTATAGGGTCCCTCTACCAAGAGACCCAGTACTTC
16	TRBV5-6	TRBJ2-3	TRBD2	NA	CASSLETSGRWDTQYF	TGTGCCAGCAGCTTGGAGACTAGCGGGAGGTGGGATACGCAGTATTTT
13	TRBV4-1	TRBJ2-7	NA	once	CASSQVAGKEQYF	TGCGCCAGCAGCCAAGTTGCAGGGAAAGAGCAGTACTTC
14	TRBV10-3	TRBJ2-5	NA	NA	CAISLEVGSSAQYF	TGTGCCATCAGTCTAGAGGTGGGGTCAAGCGCCCAGTACTTC
13	TRBV19	TRBJ1-1	NA	NA	CASSIVPEVEAFF	TGTGCCAGTAGTATAGTCCCGGAGGTTGAAGCTTTCTTT
14	TRBV11-3	TRBJ2-3	TRBD1	NA	CASSQDRATDTQYF	TGTGCCAGCAGCCAAGACAGGGCTACAGATACGCAGTATTTT
12	TRBV24-1	TRBJ1-2	NA	NA	CATSDLGYGYTF	TGTGCCACCAGTGACTTGGGCTATGGCTACACCTTC
14	TRBV5-4	TRBJ2-5	TRBD1	few	CASTLTGRQETQYF	TGTGCCAGCACCCTGACAGGGCGCCAAGAGACCCAGTACTTC
12	TRBV5-1	TRBJ2-3	NA	NA	CASSLISDTQYF	TGCGCCAGCAGCTTGATTTCGGATACGCAGTATTTT
15	TRBV9	TRBJ1-6	NA	NA	CASSPGTAYNSPLHF	TGTGCCAGCAGCCCCGGGACGGCCTATAATTCACCCCTCCACTTT
13	TRBV2	TRBJ1-5	NA	NA	CASRGDYNQPQHF	TGTGCCAGCAGGGGGGACTACAATCAGCCCCAGCATTTT
13	TRBV6-5	TRBJ2-1	TRBD2	NA	CAVVTSGYNEQFF	TGTGCCGTCGTGACTAGCGGATACAATGAGCAGTTCTTC
14	TRBV7-2	TRBJ2-7	TRBD2	NA	CASSPQTSGYEQYF	TGTGCCAGCAGCCCCCAGACTAGCGGCTACGAGCAGTACTTC
15	TRBV21-1	TRBJ1-5	NA	NA	CASSKGGAQKEPQHF	TGTGCCAGCAGCAAGGGGGGGGCACAGAAGGAGCCCCAGCATTTT
17	TRBV3-1/TRBV3-2	TRBJ2-3	TRBD1	NA	CASSRLLLDRSTDTQYF	TGTGCCAGCAGCCGCCTACTTCTGGACAGGAGCACAGATACGCAGTATTTT
12	TRBV30	TRBJ1-1	NA	once	CAWSVGMTEAFF	TGTGCCTGGAGTGTGGGCATGACTGAAGCTTTCTTT
16	TRBV28	TRBJ1-3	TRBD1	NA	CASSLFQGAPGNTIYF	TGTGCCAGCAGTTTATTTCAGGGGGCGCCCGGAAACACCATATATTTT
16	TRBV6-5	TRBJ1-5	TRBD1	NA	CASSSGQGAPNQPQHF	TGTGCCAGCAGTTCGGGACAGGGGGCCCCCAATCAGCCCCAGCATTTT
14	TRBV6-2/TRBV6-3	TRBJ2-3	NA	NA	CASSRNLGPDTQYF	TGTGCCAGCAGTCGCAACCTGGGCCCAGATACGCAGTATTTT
16	TRBV30	TRBJ1-1	TRBD1	once	CAWSRWTGGMNTEAFF	TGTGCCTGGAGTCGCTGGACAGGGGGCATGAACACTGAAGCTTTCTTT
14	TRBV2	TRBJ1-3	NA	few	CASRKGSSGNTIYF	TGTGCCAGCAGGAAGGGAAGCTCTGGAAACACCATATATTTT